This T cell receptor (beta chain) is drawn from a study of CD8 T cells in Susac syndrome (dated by TCRdb to about 2019). Study-wide context: Whether CD8+ T cell activation and differentiation in Susac syndrome was antigen driven was tested using repertoire sequencing. Clonality of the CD8+ T cell repertoire was compared between roughly twelve healthy donors, approximately 14 Susac syndrome patients and about 15 multiple sclerosis patients. Results the study describes overall, beyond this receptor: The TCR sequencing and HLA analysis was acknowledged to have included a relatively small number of individuals.

The CDR3 spans 14 residues, from the cysteine through the phenylalanine. Here the CDR3 DNA is all that survives: 42 bases in frame from base 1. The CDR1 and CDR2 encoded by the germline V gene (reference sequence) are DFQATT and SNEGSKA. At the junction V is shortened by 6 bases and J by 5 bases, with 18 bases in between. Peripheral blood CD8+ and CD4+ T cells from healthy donors, Susac syndrome patients and multiple sclerosis patients were profiled by high-throughput TCR beta sequencing. Healthy donors were age- and sex-matched controls. Bulk CD8+ and CD4+ T cells were purified magnetically by negative isolation, whereas CD8+ TEMRA cells were enriched by FACS. Blood was collected in EDTA tubes and processed within 24 hours, with PBMCs isolated through density gradient centrifugation. PBMCs destined for TCR sequencing were cryopreserved in liquid nitrogen and later thawed in a 37 °C water bath. The sorted or isolated CD4+, CD8+ and CD8+ TEMRA cells had a purity of 90% or higher.

RNA was extracted using the RNeasy kit, and about 0.45 to 1 microgram was reverse transcribed with random hexamers. The immunoSEQ multiplex PCR assay, which covers 54 Vbeta and 13 Jbeta segments, was used to amplify TCR beta CDR3 regions. Bias from PCR amplification was corrected by using a synthetic template baseline for primer optimization and for computational correction. The authors' pipeline ran thus. Reads were assigned to V, D and J genes according to IMGT and analyzed in immunoSEQ Analyzer, with only productive sequences retained. To calculate clonality, Shannon entropy was normalized by log2 of the number of productive unique sequences and then subtracted from one. Public and private clones were assessed among the 100 most prevalent clones of each patient and control. Clones were defined as Susac-specific if absent from the healthy and MS cohorts, from under 1,200 published viral clones and from other ImmuneACCESS disease sequences. The public reads were reanalyzed by TCRdb: fastp trimming at Q25, MiXCR alignment, in-frame beta chains only. When rows share a CDR3 protein, they turn into one entry using the most common DNA and genes. These V and J calls originate from TCRdb's pipeline instead of the authors' own analysis. Across this sample there are 90,000 or so distinct CDR3 sequences, with approximately 95% seen only once. The ten top clones hold roughly 0.32% of the sample.

In regard to this clonotype: Its antigen specificity is not known. Qualities for individual bases were not recorded, and no much larger clone is one base off.

This receptor was obtained from a human donor in good health. The sequencing sample was made of CD8+ T cells from PBMCs. This sequence uses TRBV20-1 and TRBJ2-3; 6 matching bases give a weak D call of TRBD1. The CDR3 is CSAMTGAGIDTQYF. The bases read TGCAGTGCCATGACAGGTGCTGGGATAGATACGCAGTATTTT.